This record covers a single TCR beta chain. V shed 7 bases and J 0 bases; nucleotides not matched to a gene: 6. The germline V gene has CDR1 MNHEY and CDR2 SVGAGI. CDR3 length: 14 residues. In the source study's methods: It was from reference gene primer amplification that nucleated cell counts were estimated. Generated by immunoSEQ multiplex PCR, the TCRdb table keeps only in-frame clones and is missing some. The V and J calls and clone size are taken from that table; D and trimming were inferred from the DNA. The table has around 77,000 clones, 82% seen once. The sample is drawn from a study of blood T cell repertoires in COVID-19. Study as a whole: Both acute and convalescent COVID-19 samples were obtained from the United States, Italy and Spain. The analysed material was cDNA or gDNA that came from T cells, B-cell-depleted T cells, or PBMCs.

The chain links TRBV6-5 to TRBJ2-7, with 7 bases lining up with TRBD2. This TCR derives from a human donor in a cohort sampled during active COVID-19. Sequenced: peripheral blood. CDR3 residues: CASTGGVGSYEQYF. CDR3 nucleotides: TGTGCCAGCACTGGGGGGGTGGGCTCCTACGAGCAGTACTTC.